One and the same sample provided the 13 T cell receptor beta chains below, sequenced in a study of identical twins. TCRdb redid the calling of the 5' RACE reads with MiXCR, one entry per CDR3 protein. The repertoire holds about 210,000 distinct CDR3 sequences, with around a tenth as singletons. Sequenced input: memory (CD45RO+) T cells sorted from blood. The receptors were gathered from a young woman in good health.

This clonotype was picked up a small number of times. The V call is TRBV5-1, the J call TRBJ2-5, with D hard to call. The CDR3 contains 15 residues. V lost 0 bases to trimming and J lost 2 bases, with 11 bases between them. CDR1 and CDR2 from the germline V gene are SGHRS and YFSETQ. The CDR3 DNA reads TGCGCCAGCAGCTTGGAAGGGTGGGGACAAGAGACCCAGTACTTC. It encodes CASSLEGWGQETQYF.

This clonotype turned up a few times. The chain carries TRBV9 and TRBJ1-6; D remains ambiguous. V lost 3 bases and J 9 bases, leaving 10 bases between the germline ends. CDR1 SGDLS and CDR2 YYNGEE come from the germline V gene. The CDR3 is 13 amino acids. CDR3 region: CASSADPRSPLHF. The CDR3 DNA reads TGTGCCAGCAGCGCCGATCCCCGTTCACCCCTCCACTTT. Variable domain in full (rest from reference TRBV9 and TRBJ1-6): DSGVTQTPKHLITATGQRVTLRCSPRSGDLSVYWYQQSLDQGLQFLIQYYNGEERAKGNILERFSAQQFPDLHSELNLSSLELGDSALYFCASSADPRSPLHFGNGTRLTVT.

This clonotype appeared a few times. V and J are TRBV20-1 and TRBJ1-2, with TRBD1 matching 9 bases. The CDR3 extends over 15 amino acids. Trimming took 4 bases from V and 6 from J; bases not matched to a gene: 12. Per germline, CDR1 DFQATT and CDR2 SNEGSKA (reference sequence). The CDR3 sequence is CSATIPGTGLNGYTF. CDR3 in DNA: TGCAGTGCTACGATACCAGGGACAGGGTTGAATGGCTACACCTTC.

The chain recombines TRBV6-2 or TRBV6-3 with TRBJ2-5, with D possibly TRBD2 on 6 matching bases. Germline V gene lookup returns CDR1 MNHEY and CDR2 SVGEGT. The CDR3 loop spans 17 amino acids. V was pared by 2 bases and J by 4 bases, with 20 bases between. DNA of the CDR3: TGTGCCAGCAGTTACCGTAGGGGAGGCCGAAGCACAGAGACCCAGTACTTC. Translated, it gives CASSYRRGGRSTETQYF.

This clonotype has a handful of counts. The chain employs TRBV11-2 and TRBJ2-5; 14 nucleotides agree with TRBD2. Trimming took 0 bases from V and 5 from J; bases not matched to a gene: 5. CDR3 length: 17 amino acids. Germline CDR1 is SGHAT and CDR2 is FQNNGV. CDR3: CASSLEGLAGVRETQYF. The CDR3 bases are TGTGCCAGCAGCTTAGAGGGACTAGCGGGAGTCAGGGAGACCCAGTACTTC.

This clonotype is a singleton in its sample. The chain has TRBV2 and TRBJ1-5; tentative D call: TRBD1 (5 bases). The CDR3 extends over 15 amino acids. CDR1 is SNHLY, CDR2 FYNNEI, per germline. The V gene lost 3 bases and the J gene lost 0 bases, with 9 bases spanning the gap. The CDR3, as DNA: TGTGCCAGCAGTGATGTGGGGGGTAGCAATCAGCCCCAGCATTTT. This gives the protein CASSDVGGSNQPQHF. The variable domain in full, completed from reference TRBV2 and TRBJ1-5, reads EPEVTQTPSHQVTQMGQEVILRCVPISNHLYFYWYRQILGQKVEFLVSFYNNEISEKSEIFDDQFSVERPDGSNFTLKIRSTKLEDSAMYFCASSDVGGSNQPQHFGDGTRLSIL.

J is TRBJ2-5 and V is TRBV29-1, with D possibly matching TRBD1 (6 bases). The length of the CDR3 is 14 residues. The V gene's germline CDR1 is SQVTM and CDR2 ANQGSEA. Between the trimmed V and J ends, which lost 5 bases and 7 bases, there was a span of 20 bases. This CDR3 is CSVSWGTRTGTQYF. The CDR3 bases are TGCAGCGTTTCCTGGGGGACAAGGACCGGGACCCAGTACTTC.

A few counts support this clonotype. The gene calls are TRBV5-6 and TRBJ2-3; 16 bases are a match to TRBD2. The germline CDR1 and CDR2 sequences are SGHDT and YYEEEE. The CDR3 has 17 amino acids. The V gene end was trimmed by 4 bases and the J gene end by 5 bases; junction bases not matched to a gene: 7. The CDR3 bases are TGTGCCAGCAGCGGGACTAGCGGGAGGGCCGGAGGAGATACGCAGTATTTT. Translated: CASSGTSGRAGGDTQYF.

The table lists this clonotype with many counts. The rearrangement joins TRBV12-3 or TRBV12-4 to TRBJ1-2; D gene uncertain. The CDR3 runs 12 residues. Trimming cost V 1 base and J 4 bases, with 4 bases left between them. CDR3 loop: CASSLDGYGYTF. DNA of the CDR3: TGTGCCAGCAGTTTAGACGGCTATGGCTACACCTTC.

The chain uses TRBV3-1 and TRBJ2-7; D perhaps matches TRBD2 (5 bases). CDR1 is LGHDT and CDR2 is YNNKEL in the germline V gene (reference sequence). The CDR3 is 17 amino acids. Between the trimmed V and J ends, which lost 8 bases and 6 bases, there was a span of 29 bases. This CDR3 is CASSKELRDVGVAEQYF. The CDR3 DNA is TGTGCCAGCTCCAAGGAGCTCCGGGATGTGGGTGTGGCCGAGCAGTACTTC.

The CDR3 DNA follows: TGTGCCAGCAGTTACTCGGGACAGGGGTACGACGAGCAGTACTTC. Encoded protein: CASSYSGQGYDEQYF. This chain uses TRBV6-5 with TRBJ2-7, with TRBD1 identical over 10 bases. Looked up from germline, CDR1 is MNHEY and CDR2 is SVGAGI. V lost 0 bases to trimming and J lost 5 bases; unmatched junction nucleotides: 4. The CDR3 has 15 residues.

This CDR3 is CASSLTNSYGYTF. As DNA, the CDR3 is TGTGCCAGCAGCCTAACAAACAGCTATGGCTACACCTTC. The rearrangement uses TRBV6-2 or TRBV6-3 and TRBJ1-2; D gene unclear. The CDR3 runs 13 residues. Germline CDR1 MNHEY, CDR2 SVGEGT. Trimming shortened V by 6 bases and J by 4 bases, and 12 bases separated the two germline ends.

By share, this clonotype counts as medium-sized. The J gene is TRBJ2-1, the V gene TRBV4-3, with 7 bases that match TRBD2. From germline, CDR1 is LGHNA and CDR2 YSLEER. V gave up 1 base and J gave up 6 bases; unmatched junction bases: 6. The CDR3 sequence is 15 residues long. This chain's CDR3 is CASSQVRESSNEQFF. The CDR3 DNA follows: TGCGCCAGCAGCCAAGTGCGGGAGTCGAGCAATGAGCAGTTCTTC.